What follows are 24 T cell receptor beta chains derived from one specimen sequenced in a study of PD-L1 blockade in urothelial cancer. Generated by immunoSEQ multiplex PCR, the TCRdb table keeps only in-frame clones and is missing some. The sample gives 58,000 or so clones, around 84% of which show up once; 2.9% is in the top ten. Material: PBMCs, obtained around atezolizumab (anti-PD-L1) treatment. These receptors were collected from a man in his fifties or sixties with urothelial cancer.

This clone is a singleton in its sample. The rearrangement uses TRBV28 and TRBJ2-1; 7 nucleotides line up with TRBD2. V dropped 5 bases and J dropped 4; count of bases not matched to a gene: 11. Germline CDR1 MDHEN, CDR2 SYDVKM. The CDR3 consists of 16 residues. Here the CDR3 reads CASSPRASGLYNEQFF. The CDR3 DNA sequence: TGTGCCAGCAGTCCCCGGGCTAGCGGCCTTTACAATGAGCAGTTCTTC.

This rearrangement joins TRBV13 to TRBJ2-3; 7 positions match TRBD1. V was pared by 3 bases and J by 0 bases, with 3 bases of the junction left unmatched. The CDR3 is made up of 15 amino acids. Germline CDR1 reads PRHDT; CDR2 reads FYEKMQ (reference sequence). This CDR3 reads CASSLGRGSTDTQYF. The CDR3, as DNA: TGTGCCAGCAGCTTGGGCAGGGGGAGCACAGATACGCAGTATTTT.

The rearrangement links TRBV30 to TRBJ1-2; D is uncertain. The CDR3 totals 12 residues. Trimming pared 4 bases from V and 0 bases from J, leaving 6 bases between. Germline CDR1 is GTSNPN and CDR2 is SVGIG (reference sequence). In nucleotides, the CDR3 is TGTGCCTGGACCGTTACTAACTATGGCTACACCTTC. Its translation is CAWTVTNYGYTF.

The sample holds one count of this clone. The CDR3 coding sequence is TGTGCCAGTAGACAGGGCAACCGTTACGAGCAGTACTTC. This gives the protein CASRQGNRYEQYF. The chain couples TRBV19 to TRBJ2-7, with D maybe TRBD1 (6 bases). CDR1 is LNHDA and CDR2 is SQIVND in the germline V gene (reference sequence). The CDR3 sequence is 13 residues long. Trimming pared 6 bases from V and 4 bases from J, leaving 13 bases between.

This clone was observed once. The chain's CDR3 is CASGGDRVGTEAFF. The CDR3 region has the DNA TGTGCCAGCGGGGGGGACAGGGTAGGCACTGAAGCTTTCTTT. V is TRBV6-1 and J is TRBJ1-1; 9 bases match TRBD1. V was clipped by 8 bases and J by 4 bases; unmatched bases: 8. Germline values: CDR1 MNHNS, CDR2 SASEGT. The length of the CDR3 is 14 residues.

The gene calls are TRBV4-1 and TRBJ1-1; D uncertain. Deletions cut 1 base from V and 4 bases from J, with 7 bases between. CDR1 is MGHRA and CDR2 is YSYEKL in the germline V gene. The CDR3 sequence is 13 residues long. The CDR3 here is CASSQGLGTEAFF. The CDR3 DNA reads as TGCGCCAGCAGCCAAGGGCTTGGCACTGAAGCTTTCTTT.

The gene calls are TRBV28 and TRBJ1-3; possibly TRBD1 for D (5 bases). The CDR3 sequence is 15 residues long. Deletions cut 3 bases from V and 2 bases from J, with 11 bases between. Germline V gene sequence: CDR1 MDHEN, CDR2 SYDVKM. The CDR3 DNA reads as TGTGCCAGCAGTTTCGGGGGTCCCGCTGGAAACACCATATATTTT. Residues: CASSFGGPAGNTIYF.

This chain connects TRBV7-3 to TRBJ2-1; D is uncertain. The V end was cut by 8 bases, the J end by 2 bases, with 22 bases between. Germline lookup yields CDR1 SGHTA and CDR2 FQGTGA. The CDR3 runs to 17 residues. The DNA for the CDR3 is TGTGCCAGCTCCCCCACCGAAAAACGGTTCACCTACAATGAGCAGTTCTTC. Amino acid sequence: CASSPTEKRFTYNEQFF. The entire variable domain, with the rest obtained from reference TRBV7-3 and TRBJ2-1, is as follows: GAGVSQTPSNKVTEKGKYVELRCDPISGHTALYWYRQSLGQGPEFLIYFQGTGAADDSGLPNDRFFAVRPEGSVSTLKIQRTERGDSAVYLCASSPTEKRFTYNEQFFGPGTRLTVL.

The chain joins TRBV28 to TRBJ1-6; D is possibly TRBD1 (6 bases). This CDR3 spans 18 amino acids. The V end was cut by 5 bases, the J end by 5 bases, with 22 bases between. Per the germline V gene, CDR1 is MDHEN and CDR2 is SYDVKM. In nucleotides, the CDR3 is TGTGCCAGCAGTGAAACTTCGGGACAAATTATAAATAATTCACCCCTCCACTTT. Amino acid sequence: CASSETSGQIINNSPLHF. Variable domain in full (rest from reference TRBV28 and TRBJ1-6): DVKVTQSSRYLVKRTGEKVFLECVQDMDHENMFWYRQDPGLGLRLIYFSYDVKMKEKGDIPEGYSVSREKKERFSLILESASTNQTSMYLCASSETSGQIINNSPLHFGNGTRLTVT.

V and J are TRBV7-6 and TRBJ2-1; 15 bases map to TRBD2. Per germline, CDR1 SGHVS and CDR2 FNYEAQ. Losses at the gene ends were 6 bases for V and 10 bases for J; bases not matched to a gene: 4. This CDR3 comprises 14 residues. The CDR3 reads CASSWGLAGGEQFF. DNA for the CDR3: TGTGCCAGCAGTTGGGGACTAGCGGGAGGCGAGCAGTTCTTC.

The V and J genes are TRBV2 and TRBJ1-5; tentatively, D is TRBD1 (6 bases). Germline lookup yields CDR1 SNHLY and CDR2 FYNNEI. CDR3 length: 15 amino acids. Trimming left V 4 bases short and J 0 bases short, with 10 bases between. CDR3 sequence (DNA): TGTGCCAGCAGTGGGGCAGGGGTTAGCAATCAGCCCCAGCATTTT. Translating gives CASSGAGVSNQPQHF.

A remark on this clone: Other DNA sequences in the same sample also yield this CDR3. V is TRBV9 and J is TRBJ2-1; 9 bases match TRBD1. Unmatched junction bases numbered 9, after V lost 2 bases and J lost 6 bases. The CDR3 length is 16 residues. Germline V lookup: CDR1 SGDLS, CDR2 YYNGEE. CDR3 amino acids: CASSVQTGQGANEQFF. CDR3 bases: TGTGCCAGCAGCGTCCAAACGGGACAGGGCGCCAATGAGCAGTTCTTC.

The rearrangement links TRBV7-9 to TRBJ2-2; 7 nucleotides align to TRBD2. The germline V gene has CDR1 SEHNR and CDR2 FQNEAQ (reference sequence). CDR3 length equals 16 residues. V dropped 7 bases and J dropped 4; count of bases not matched to a gene: 12. The CDR3 DNA reads TGTGCCAGCAACACCGGTGGGGGGGGAGCCACCGGGGAGCTGTTTTTT. Residues: CASNTGGGGATGELFF.

This chain connects TRBV5-1 to TRBJ2-5, with 9 bases aligning to TRBD2. V shed 0 bases, J shed 5 bases, and the junction held 8 bases outside the gene matches. Germline CDR1 reads SGHRS; CDR2 reads YFSETQ. This CDR3 comprises 16 residues. The CDR3, as DNA: TGCGCCAGCAGCTTGGGGGGTAGCGGGAGTACGGAGACCCAGTACTTC. It encodes CASSLGGSGSTETQYF. Using reference TRBV5-1 and TRBJ2-5 for the parts outside the CDR3, the full variable domain is KAGVTQTPRYLIKTRGQQVTLSCSPISGHRSVSWYQQTPGQGLQFLFEYFSETQRNKGNFPGRFSGRQFSNSRSEMNVSTLELGDSALYLCASSLGGSGSTETQYFGPGTRLLVL.

The chain employs TRBV28 and TRBJ1-1; weak D call: TRBD1 (5 bases). The CDR3 length is 14 residues. CDR1 and CDR2 from the germline V gene are MDHEN and SYDVKM. Trimming left V 8 bases short and J 0 bases short, with 13 bases between. The CDR3 sequence: CASLQGRMNTEAFF. The DNA of the CDR3 is TGTGCCAGCCTCCAGGGCCGCATGAACACTGAAGCTTTCTTT.

The rearrangement joins TRBV7-9 to TRBJ1-2, with 8 nucleotides matching TRBD1. Per the germline V gene, CDR1 is SEHNR and CDR2 is FQNEAQ (reference sequence). This CDR3 contains 14 residues. V was pared by 5 bases and J by 4 bases, with 6 bases of the junction left unmatched. The CDR3 DNA reads as TGTGCCAGCAGCCCAGGGGGCGCCGGCTATGGCTACACCTTC. This sequence encodes CASSPGGAGYGYTF.

The chain uses TRBV30 and TRBJ1-4, with 9 nucleotides matching TRBD1. The V gene's germline CDR1 is GTSNPN and CDR2 SVGIG (reference sequence). With V trimmed by 3 bases and J by 9 bases, 8 bases remained unmatched. This CDR3 has 14 residues. CDR3 loop: CAWRLTGGSQKLFF. The CDR3 DNA sequence: TGTGCCTGGAGGTTGACAGGGGGATCGCAAAAACTGTTTTTT.

The CDR3 here is CASSPHGLAGGWADTGELFF. The CDR3 DNA follows: TGTGCCAGCTCACCACATGGACTAGCGGGAGGATGGGCTGACACCGGGGAGCTGTTTTTT. V is TRBV18 and J is TRBJ2-2; TRBD2 matches 14 bases. Looked up from germline, CDR1 is KGHSH and CDR2 is LQKENI. The CDR3 extends over 20 amino acids. The V and J ends lost 1 base and 3 bases, in that order; junction bases with no gene match: 10.

The CDR3 spells CAWGERAYTGELFF. The CDR3, as DNA: TGTGCCTGGGGCGAGCGGGCGTACACCGGGGAGCTGTTTTTT. The rearrangement uses TRBV30 and TRBJ2-2; D might be TRBD2 (6 bases). Trimming stripped 5 bases from V and 3 bases from J, with 13 bases between. The CDR3 consists of 14 residues. Germline V gene sequence: CDR1 GTSNPN, CDR2 SVGIG (reference sequence).

This clone came up once. The V and J genes are TRBV27 and TRBJ2-1, with 7 bases aligning to TRBD2. The germline V gene has CDR1 MNHEY and CDR2 SMNVEV (reference sequence). This CDR3 contains 12 residues. The CDR3 is CAAGEGYNEQFF. The DNA of the CDR3 is TGTGCGGCGGGAGAAGGTTACAATGAGCAGTTCTTC.

The chain uses TRBV11-1 and TRBJ2-5; TRBD2 matches at 11 bases. The CDR3 totals 16 residues. Germline loops: CDR1 SGHAT, CDR2 FQDESV (reference sequence). With 4 bases clipped from V and 4 bases from J, the junction kept 8 bases outside the gene matches. CDR3 region: CASSSLAGGPGETQYF. CDR3 DNA: TGTGCCAGCAGCTCGTTAGCGGGAGGGCCGGGAGAGACCCAGTACTTC.

V is TRBV5-4 and J is TRBJ2-2; D possibly corresponds to TRBD2 (6 bases). The CDR3 length is 12 residues. Trimming cost V 2 bases and J 8 bases, with 7 bases left between them. Germline V gene lookup returns CDR1 SGHNT and CDR2 YYREEE (reference sequence). The CDR3 loop is CASSFLAGELFF. For the CDR3, the DNA is TGTGCCAGCAGCTTCCTAGCGGGGGAGCTGTTTTTT.

About this clone: A junction end diverges from the germline sequence, so it may reflect a read error. The chain combines TRBV7-7 with TRBJ2-5; D unresolved. The germline V gene encodes CDR1 SSHAT and CDR2 FNYEAQ (reference sequence). This CDR3 region has 14 residues. The CDR3 is CASSLSGLQETQYF. DNA for the CDR3: TGTGCTAGCAGCTTAAGTGGCCTCCAAGAGACCCAGTACTTC.

This clone has just a few counts. The genes are TRBV6-1 and TRBJ2-7; 11 nucleotides agree with TRBD2. The length of the CDR3 is 15 residues. J lost 6 bases, V lost 4 bases, and 8 bases had no gene match. Germline-derived CDR1 and CDR2 are MNHNS and SASEGT. In DNA, the CDR3 is TGTGCCAGCAGTGGCACTAGCGGGGGTTGGAGCGAGCAGTACTTC. This encodes CASSGTSGGWSEQYF.